The present T cell receptor beta chain was sequenced within a study of T cells in Graves' hyperthyroidism and ophthalmopathy. RNA transcripts provided the source from which TCR beta CDR3 regions were amplified. The TCR CDR3 first-round RT-PCR relied on the HTBI primer set. Via MiXCR, TCRdb re-called the multiplex PCR reads, giving one row per CDR3 protein. The top ten hold around 21% of the sample, which has about 360,000 distinct CDR3 sequences, roughly 14% seen once. The J segment lost 4 bases and the V segment lost 5 bases, leaving 8 bases of the junction unmatched. This CDR3 contains 15 residues. Germline V lookup: CDR1 MNHNS, CDR2 SASEGT.

The clonotype was recovered from a man aged 30 to 39 with Graves' hyperthyroidism that later progressed to Graves' ophthalmopathy. Sequencing used blood. The chain uses TRBV6-1 and TRBJ2-5, with 9 bases fitting TRBD2. The CDR3 DNA reads TGTGCCAGCAGTCAGGGACTAGCTCAGGGAGAGACCCAGTACTTC. As protein: CASSQGLAQGETQYF.